This TCR beta chain was captured in a study of T cell changes during pregnancy in multiple sclerosis. Method: immunoSEQ multiplex PCR; TCRdb's copy keeps in-frame clones and lacks some. Here the sample spans about 59,000 clones, just under 95% being singletons. After removal of 11 bases from V and 7 bases from J, the junction contained 10 bases not matched to a gene. CDR1 is MNHNS, CDR2 SASEGT, per germline. CDR3 size: 13 residues. The origin of this receptor is a female donor with multiple sclerosis, enrolled in a pregnancy study. This chain connects TRBV6-1 to TRBJ1-4, with 7 positions matching TRBD1. Source: CD4+ T cells from peripheral blood mononuclear cells, taken before pregnancy. The CDR3 DNA sequence: TGTGCCGTTACGACAGGGTTCAGTGAAAAACTGTTTTTT. Its translation is CAVTTGFSEKLFF.